The 32 T cell receptor beta chains reported below all come from one sample, sequenced in a study of post-analysis software for immune sequencing data. Notes on the study in general: Among roughly 5 TRBV segments more frequent in patients than controls were TRBV5-6, TRBV5-1 and TRBV20-1.

Unique molecular identifiers were present in the TCR beta cDNA libraries. TCRdb processed the PCR reads anew with MiXCR; each CDR3 protein has one entry. This sample yields about 540,000 distinct CDR3 sequences, of which around a third are seen a single time; about 6% belongs to the top ten. No antigen has been identified for these receptors. Sequenced material: blood. These receptors were collected from a girl between 2 and 17 years old with multiple sclerosis.

This clonotype has just a few counts. The chain is built from TRBV14 and TRBJ2-6; D unresolved. V was clipped by 0 bases and J by 1 base, with 10 bases between them. The CDR3 length is 17 residues. The germline CDR1 and CDR2 sequences are SGHDN and FVKESK. Written as DNA, the CDR3 is TGTGCCAGCAGCCAAGATCTCTTGGGATCTGGGGCCAACGTCCTGACTTTC. Protein product: CASSQDLLGSGANVLTF.

There are a few counts of this clonotype. The chain combines TRBV29-1 with TRBJ1-1; no clear D. This CDR3 contains 12 residues. Germline lookup yields CDR1 SQVTM and CDR2 ANQGSEA. Trimming stripped 6 bases from V and 1 base from J, with 9 bases between. The CDR3 sequence is CSVPRGNTEAFF. CDR3 in DNA: TGCAGCGTCCCCCGCGGGAACACTGAAGCTTTCTTT.

This clonotype was found many times. The V gene is TRBV7-2, the J gene TRBJ2-1; the match to TRBD2 covers 12 bases. There are 15 residues in the CDR3. Germline V gene sequence: CDR1 SGHTA, CDR2 FQGNSA. J gave up 4 bases and V 2 bases, and 0 bases lay outside the gene matches. CDR3 bases: TGTGCCAGCAGCTTACTAGCGGGGGGGTACAATGAGCAGTTCTTC. Translation: CASSLLAGGYNEQFF.

In this sample, this clonotype turned up a few times. This rearrangement joins TRBV29-1 to TRBJ2-3; D may be TRBD1 (5 bases). The V end lost 4 bases, the J end lost 4 bases, and 12 bases lay between the germline ends. The CDR3 is 13 amino acids. The germline V gene has CDR1 SQVTM and CDR2 ANQGSEA. CDR3 protein: CSVVGASADTQYF. The CDR3 nucleotides are TGCAGCGTTGTAGGGGCGAGCGCAGATACGCAGTATTTT.

On this clonotype: This may arise from a read error, as a much more abundant clone is one base away. V gene TRBV7-8 combines with J gene TRBJ1-2; 7 bases agree with TRBD1. The trim removed 3 bases at V and 7 bases at J, leaving 8 bases unmatched. Germline CDR1 SGHVS, CDR2 FQNEAQ. The CDR3 contains 14 residues. CDR3 sequence reads: CASSFIGQGVGYTF. The DNA for the CDR3 is TGTGCCAGCAGCTTCATTGGGCAGGGGGTTGGCTACACCTTC. The full variable domain, completed using reference TRBV7-8 and TRBJ1-2, is GAGVSQSPRYKVAKRGQDVALRCDPISGHVSLFWYQQALGQGPEFLTYFQNEAQLDKSGLPSDRFFAERPEGSVSTLKIQRTQQEDSAVYLCASSFIGQGVGYTFGSGTRLTVV.

This clonotype has more than one count but fewer than ten. The chain is built from TRBV6-1 and TRBJ2-7, with D unresolved. Per the germline V gene, CDR1 is MNHNS and CDR2 is SASEGT. The V end was cut by 4 bases, the J end by 0 bases, with 13 bases between. This CDR3 region has 15 residues. The CDR3 spells CASSGTELSSYEQYF. CDR3 DNA sequence: TGTGCCAGCAGTGGGACGGAACTTAGCTCCTACGAGCAGTACTTC.

This clonotype was recorded at least ten times. This rearrangement joins TRBV6-4 to TRBJ2-7, with D possibly called TRBD1 or TRBD2 (6 bases each). Germline V gene lookup returns CDR1 MRHNA and CDR2 SNTAGT. V was trimmed by 4 bases and J by 0 bases, leaving 16 bases between them. This CDR3 region has 16 residues. CDR3 nucleotide sequence: TGTGCCAGCAGTGGGGGGGCGGACTCGGACTCCTACGAGCAGTACTTC. As protein: CASSGGADSDSYEQYF.

This clonotype occurred a few times. The chain recombines TRBV7-9 with TRBJ2-4, with D tentatively TRBD1 (6 bases). The assigned J gene may be wrong: the sequence end matches TRBJ2-5 better. The CDR3 sequence is 14 residues long. CDR1 is SEHNR and CDR2 is FQNEAQ in the germline V gene (reference sequence). The CDR3 DNA reads TGTGCCAGCACCCATTTCGCAGGGGAGGAGACCCAGTACTTC. Amino acid sequence: CASTHFAGEETQYF.

This clonotype was counted between two and nine times. V is TRBV9 and J is TRBJ2-2; TRBD1 or TRBD2 may be the D gene (5 bases each). The CDR3 covers 19 residues. Trimming stripped 3 bases from V and 4 bases from J, with 25 bases between. Germline V gene data show CDR1 as SGDLS and CDR2 as YYNGEE. The CDR3 loop reads CASSEKPVVVWGFTGELFF. Here the CDR3 DNA reads TGTGCCAGCAGCGAGAAACCAGTCGTAGTTTGGGGGTTCACCGGGGAGCTGTTTTTT.

This rearrangement joins TRBV20-1 to TRBJ2-7, with D unresolved. The CDR3 contains 14 residues. Germline CDR1 and CDR2: DFQATT and SNEGSKA (reference sequence). V lost 4 bases to trimming and J lost 4 bases, with 17 bases between them. The CDR3 sequence is CSAIDPDPKYEQYF. CDR3 sequence (DNA): TGCAGTGCTATAGACCCAGACCCAAAATACGAGCAGTACTTC.

The chain has TRBV28 and TRBJ2-5; D perhaps matches TRBD1 (5 bases). The CDR3 consists of 14 residues. The germline V gene encodes CDR1 MDHEN and CDR2 SYDVKM. The V end lost 3 bases, the J end lost 1 base, and 9 bases lay between the germline ends. The CDR3 sequence is CASSFQQVQETQYF. In DNA form, the CDR3 reads TGTGCCAGCAGTTTTCAACAGGTCCAAGAGACCCAGTACTTC.

There are a few counts of this clonotype. The chain is built from TRBV13 and TRBJ2-1; perhaps TRBD2 as D (5 bases). Germline V CDR1 and CDR2: PRHDT, FYEKMQ (reference sequence). CDR3 length: 13 residues. V shed 4 bases and J shed 12 bases, with 16 bases lying between them. This CDR3 is CASSSLRGNGQFF. The CDR3, as DNA: TGTGCCAGCAGCTCCCTCCGGGGAAACGGGCAGTTCTTC.

This rearrangement joins TRBV5-1 to TRBJ2-4; TRBD2 aligns across 11 bases. The J segment lost 1 base and the V segment lost 0 bases, leaving 9 bases of the junction unmatched. CDR1 is SGHRS, CDR2 YFSETQ, per germline. The CDR3 loop spans 19 amino acids. CDR3 region: CASSLATLAGGQAKNIQYF. CDR3 DNA sequence: TGCGCCAGCAGCTTGGCGACCCTAGCGGGGGGTCAGGCCAAAAACATTCAGTACTTC.

The V call is TRBV20-1, the J call TRBJ2-1, with 8 bases that match TRBD2. The ends lost 6 bases at V and 9 bases at J; junction bases unmatched: 7. CDR1 and CDR2 (germline): DFQATT, SNEGSKA (reference sequence). The length of the CDR3 is 12 residues. CDR3 nucleotides: TGCAGTGCCTCCGGGACTAGGGGTGAGCAGTTCTTC. It translates to CSASGTRGEQFF.

This clonotype was seen only a few times. V gene TRBV3-1 combines with J gene TRBJ2-5, with D possibly matching TRBD1 (6 bases). Between the trimmed V and J ends, which lost 3 bases and 5 bases, there was a span of 28 bases. CDR1 and CDR2 (germline): LGHDT, YNNKEL (reference sequence). There are 19 residues in the CDR3. CDR3 in amino acids: CASSHGSGTPADIEETQYF. The CDR3 nucleotides read TGTGCCAGCAGCCACGGGTCCGGGACACCGGCGGATATAGAGGAGACCCAGTACTTC.

The CDR3 bases are TGTGCCAGCGAGCGGGGGGGCGACAATGAGCAGTTCTTC. Translation gives CASERGGDNEQFF. This chain joins TRBV5-6 and TRBJ2-1; TRBD2 aligns across 10 bases. Trimming cost V 7 bases and J 5 bases; bases outside gene matches: 3. The V gene's germline CDR1 is SGHDT and CDR2 YYEEEE. The CDR3 is made up of 13 amino acids.

This clonotype occurred many times. This chain uses TRBV6-4 with TRBJ1-2; 8 bases align to TRBD1. CDR1 is MRHNA and CDR2 is SNTAGT in the germline V gene. The CDR3 covers 13 residues. V lost 3 bases to trimming and J lost 8 bases; unmatched junction nucleotides: 5. CDR3 nucleotide sequence: TGTGCCAGCAGTGAAGACAGGGGATACGGCTACACCTTC. Translating gives CASSEDRGYGYTF.

The chain recombines TRBV19 with TRBJ1-1; D gene unclear. Germline V gene data show CDR1 as LNHDA and CDR2 as SQIVND (reference sequence). The CDR3 length is 14 residues. Trimming cost V 4 bases and J 8 bases, with 17 bases left between them. The CDR3 DNA reads as TGTGCCAGTAGTAGAACAGCCATTGTCTTAGAAGCTTTCTTT. Its protein is CASSRTAIVLEAFF.

The chain recombines TRBV24-1 with TRBJ1-1; D possibly corresponds to TRBD1 (5 bases). V lost 5 bases and J lost 3, with 12 bases in between. The CDR3 extends over 14 amino acids. Germline V gene data show CDR1 as KGHDR and CDR2 as SFDVKD. Here the CDR3 DNA reads TGTGCCACCAGTGGTCCACGGGGGGACACTGAAGCTTTCTTT. Translation gives CATSGPRGDTEAFF.

In regard to this clonotype: A much more abundant neighbour one base away suggests this may be a read error. This rearrangement joins TRBV4-1 to TRBJ1-2; the D is unclear. This CDR3 spans 14 amino acids. From germline, CDR1 is MGHRA and CDR2 YSYEKL. CDR3 region: CVSSQYVGNYGYTF. In DNA, the CDR3 is TGCGTCAGCAGCCAATACGTCGGGAACTATGGCTACACCTTC.

The table lists this clonotype with a few counts. The CDR3 sequence is CATSDPTGPRETQYF. CDR3 DNA sequence: TGTGCCACCAGTGACCCGACAGGGCCCCGAGAGACCCAGTACTTC. V gene TRBV24-1 combines with J gene TRBJ2-5, with TRBD1 identical over 7 bases. The CDR3 length is 15 residues. Trimming took 4 bases from V and 4 from J; bases not matched to a gene: 8. Germline values: CDR1 KGHDR, CDR2 SFDVKD.

The chain recombines TRBV9 with TRBJ1-3; D remains unclear. This CDR3 region has 13 residues. CDR1 and CDR2 (germline): SGDLS, YYNGEE. This CDR3 reads CASCADSGNTIYF. The CDR3 DNA sequence: TGTGCAAGTTGCGCCGACTCTGGAAACACCATATATTTT.

The chain recombines TRBV7-3 with TRBJ2-1; D possibly matches TRBD1 or TRBD2 (5 bases each). The V gene lost 5 bases and the J gene lost 8 bases, with 19 bases spanning the gap. This CDR3 comprises 15 residues. Germline CDR1 reads SGHTA; CDR2 reads FQGTGA. DNA of the CDR3: TGTGCCAGCAGCCCGGGACCGATCCCCTCCGATGAGCAGTTCTTC. This translates into CASSPGPIPSDEQFF.

The gene calls are TRBV5-1 and TRBJ2-5; no definite D call. This CDR3 has 17 amino acids. Deletions cut 1 base from V and 4 bases from J, with 20 bases between. Germline V gives CDR1 SGHRS, CDR2 YFSETQ. CDR3 in DNA: TGCGCCAGCAGCTTGTACCAGCCCGCTGGACCCGGAGAGACCCAGTACTTC. Residues: CASSLYQPAGPGETQYF.

V usage is TRBV20-1 and J usage is TRBJ2-7, with TRBD2 matching 8 bases. The CDR3 contains 14 residues. Germline CDR1 reads DFQATT; CDR2 reads SNEGSKA (reference sequence). Losses at the gene ends were 3 bases for V and 6 bases for J; bases not matched to a gene: 10. The CDR3 DNA sequence: TGCAGTGCTAGTCTTCCGGGACTAGGAGGCGAGCAGTACTTC. It encodes CSASLPGLGGEQYF.

Only a few counts were recorded for this clonotype. This chain joins TRBV20-1 and TRBJ1-2; D is unclear. V dropped 5 bases and J dropped 7 bases, with 20 bases sitting between them. Germline values: CDR1 DFQATT, CDR2 SNEGSKA (reference sequence). The CDR3 totals 14 residues. The CDR3 bases are TGCAGTGCTCCCCTCCTAGGCAGGTCGGGTGGCTACACCTTC. Encoded protein: CSAPLLGRSGGYTF.

This clonotype was observed a handful of times. The junction shows a germline mismatch at one end, possibly a read error. The J gene is TRBJ2-1, the V gene TRBV7-7, with 15 bases identical to TRBD2. Gene TRBJ2-7 matches the end of the DNA better, so the J call may be wrong. There are 16 residues in the CDR3. Per the germline V gene, CDR1 is SSHAT and CDR2 is FNYEAQ (reference sequence). CDR3 DNA sequence: TGTGCTAGCAGCTTAGGGACTAGCGGGGGGTACAATGAGCAGTACTTC. This sequence encodes CASSLGTSGGYNEQYF.

The CDR3 DNA reads TGTGCCATCAGTGGGCAGCGGGGGGCCCTACCCTACGAGCAGTACTTC. This gives the protein CAISGQRGALPYEQYF. V and J are TRBV10-3 and TRBJ2-7; 9 bases are a match to TRBD2. Germline CDR1 ENHRY, CDR2 SYGVKD. V was pared by 4 bases and J by 2 bases, with 9 bases of the junction left unmatched. This CDR3 has 16 amino acids.

This clonotype has just a few counts. The J gene is TRBJ1-1, the V gene TRBV10-3; no clear D. CDR3 length equals 9 residues. The V and J ends lost 11 bases and 7 bases respectively, with 8 bases between them. The germline CDR1 and CDR2 sequences are ENHRY and SYGVKD. The CDR3 coding sequence is TGTGCCTCTCTTCTTGAAGCTTTCTTT. Translated, it gives CASLLEAFF.

This chain uses TRBV20-1 with TRBJ2-4; D uncertain. Germline V gives CDR1 DFQATT, CDR2 SNEGSKA (reference sequence). V gave up 3 bases and J gave up 2 bases, with 8 bases separating them. This CDR3 contains 13 residues. DNA of the CDR3: TGCAGTGCTAGGAGCCTAACCAAAAACATTCAGTACTTC. It codes for CSARSLTKNIQYF.

The gene calls are TRBV29-1 and TRBJ2-2; 11 bases agree with TRBD1. The V gene's germline CDR1 is SQVTM and CDR2 ANQGSEA. The V and J ends lost 3 bases and 3 bases, in that order; junction bases with no gene match: 9. The CDR3 spans 17 residues. The DNA of the CDR3 is TGCAGCGTTGACCGGGACAGGGGGGGGTTTGACACCGGGGAGCTGTTTTTT. It yields the protein CSVDRDRGGFDTGELFF.

J is TRBJ1-3 and V is TRBV20-1; D is ambiguous. This CDR3 has 13 amino acids. The germline V gene has CDR1 DFQATT and CDR2 SNEGSKA (reference sequence). Trimming cost V 3 bases and J 4 bases, with 10 bases left between them. CDR3 residues: CSASVPAGNTIYF. CDR3 coding DNA: TGCAGTGCTAGTGTACCGGCGGGAAACACCATATATTTT.